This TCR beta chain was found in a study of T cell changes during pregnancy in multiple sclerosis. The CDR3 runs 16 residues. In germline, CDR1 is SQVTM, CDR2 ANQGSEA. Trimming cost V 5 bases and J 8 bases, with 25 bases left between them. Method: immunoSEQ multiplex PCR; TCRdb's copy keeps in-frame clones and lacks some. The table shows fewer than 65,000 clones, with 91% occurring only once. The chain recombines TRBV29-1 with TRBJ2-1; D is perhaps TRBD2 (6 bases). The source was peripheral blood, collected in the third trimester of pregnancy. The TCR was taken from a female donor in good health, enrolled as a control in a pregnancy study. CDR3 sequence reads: CSVCVPPTRDRDEQFF. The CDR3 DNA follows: TGCAGCGTTTGTGTACCGCCGACTAGGGATCGAGATGAGCAGTTCTTC.